This T cell receptor (beta chain) was identified in a study of blood T cell repertoires in COVID-19. Study context: The samples span acute and convalescent COVID-19 from the United States, Italy and Spain. T cells, B-cell-depleted T cells, or PBMCs provided the cDNA or gDNA that served as material.

Per the authors' pipeline: The authors estimated nucleated cell counts from reference gene primer amplification. This table comes from immunoSEQ multiplex PCR, and its TCRdb copy is limited to in-frame clones, with some not included. That table furnishes V, J and clone size, whereas the DNA furnished D and trimming. The sample has 55,000 to 75,000 clones; 80% to 90% are singletons. This CDR3 contains 13 residues. CDR1 and CDR2 from the germline V gene are SEHNR and FQNEAQ (reference sequence). Between the trimmed V and J ends, which lost 3 bases and 5 bases, there was a span of 10 bases. Sequenced: peripheral blood. The rearrangement links TRBV7-9 to TRBJ2-5, with D possibly matching TRBD1 (5 bases). The source of this sequence is a human donor in a cohort sampled during active COVID-19. CDR3 residues: CASSFPGLETQYF. In nucleotides, the CDR3 is TGTGCCAGCAGCTTTCCAGGGCTTGAGACCCAGTACTTC.